These T cell receptor beta chains were read from a single sample in a study of blood T cell repertoires in COVID-19. TCRdb keeps only in-frame clones here, not all; method: immunoSEQ multiplex PCR. The table shows 200,000 to 300,000 clones, with around 88% occurring only once. Sequenced material: peripheral blood. Receptors were obtained from a man aged 30 to 39 with active or convalescent COVID-19. Each CDR3 is given with its conserved first and last residue.

j_call v_call cdr3_aa
TRBJ1-3 TRBV2 CASRRDRGDTIYF
TRBJ1-2 TRBV6-5 CASSLPGTGVDGYTF
TRBJ1-5 TRBV7-8 CASSSGQTYSNQPQHF
TRBJ1-1 TRBV19 CAAGLSTEAFF
TRBJ1-2 TRBV10-3 CAISPKGQRDYGYTF
TRBJ1-1 TRBV19 CGTGVRSNTEAFF
TRBJ2-1 TRBV5-1 CASSFGQGSYNEQFF
TRBJ2-7 TRBV5-6 CASMWGGKPYEQYF
TRBJ2-7 TRBV10-1 CASSAHLEDEQYF
TRBJ2-5 TRBV7-9 CASSPLGGQETQYF
TRBJ1-5 TRBV25-1 CASSFPDRGTF
TRBJ2-2 TRBV2 CASSEVRDTGELFF
TRBJ1-5 TRBV30 CAWSSWTGLDQPQHF
TRBJ2-2 TRBV11-2 CASSLPAGGTGELFF
TRBJ2-1 TRBV30 CAWRDRRGPYNEQFF
TRBJ1-1 TRBV19 CASSIVSGGITEAFF
TRBJ2-5 TRBV2 CAMLQGSETQYF
TRBJ2-7 TRBV12-2 CASRLGTPGGSPYEQYF
TRBJ1-1 TRBV9 CASSGAGLGKGTEAFF
TRBJ1-1 TRBV9 CASSDRGGRTEAFF
TRBJ2-2 TRBV4-3 CASSHSGTGEAGELFF
TRBJ2-1 TRBV6-5 CASSYRQGFSYNEQFF
TRBJ1-4 TRBV7-8 CASSFGGQGQDTREKLFF
TRBJ2-7 TRBV11-2 CASSLGDSSYEQYF
TRBJ1-6 TRBV27 CASSLGLGYNSPLHF
TRBJ1-6 TRBV6-1 CASSEATGTNSPLHF
TRBJ2-1 TRBV6-5 CASSMDGGSYNEQFF
TRBJ2-1 TRBV9 CASSAPTSARRTYNEQFF
TRBJ1-2 TRBV5-4 CASTVLQEHYGYTF
TRBJ1-4 TRBV18 CASSPGTGRSNEKLFF
TRBJ1-4 TRBV12-3/TRBV12-4 CASSLVGGQKLFF
TRBJ2-3 TRBV24-1 CATSENTGGRGTDTQYF
TRBJ1-6 TRBV18 CASSPGTGYNSPLHF
TRBJ1-1 TRBV19 CASSVSPTEAFF
TRBJ2-7 TRBV4-2 CASSRTSGGGSYEQYF
TRBJ2-5 TRBV6-2/TRBV6-3 CASSYSGRGLQETQYF
TRBJ2-7 TRBV5-6 CASSSGTAAYEQYF
TRBJ2-5 TRBV9 CASSVGASGGASETQYF
TRBJ1-6 TRBV14 CASSHTVTGTYNSPLHF
TRBJ1-1 TRBV11-1 CASSFTSTEKNTEAFF
TRBJ2-1 TRBV7-9 CASSLWVGGNEGNEQFF
TRBJ2-5 TRBV20-1 CSAFLETQYF
TRBJ1-3 TRBV19 CASSPTLRSSGNTIYF
TRBJ2-3 TRBV19 CASSSGLAGGTDTQYF
TRBJ1-6 TRBV27 CASRAPGYNSPLHF